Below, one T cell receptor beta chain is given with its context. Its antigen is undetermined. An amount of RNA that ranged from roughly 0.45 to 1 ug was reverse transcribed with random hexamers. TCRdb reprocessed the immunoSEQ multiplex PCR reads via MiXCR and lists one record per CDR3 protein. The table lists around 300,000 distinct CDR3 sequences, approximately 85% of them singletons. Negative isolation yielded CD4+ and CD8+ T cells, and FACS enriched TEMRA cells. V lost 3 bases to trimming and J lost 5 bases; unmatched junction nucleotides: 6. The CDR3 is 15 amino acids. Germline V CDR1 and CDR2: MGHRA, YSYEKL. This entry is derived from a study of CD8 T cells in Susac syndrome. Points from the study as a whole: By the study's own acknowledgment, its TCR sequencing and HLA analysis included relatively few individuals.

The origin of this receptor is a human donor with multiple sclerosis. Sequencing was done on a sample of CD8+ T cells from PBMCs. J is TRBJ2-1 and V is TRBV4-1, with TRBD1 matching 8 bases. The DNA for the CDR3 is TGCGCCAGCAGCCACGGGACAGGACGCCACAATGAGCAGTTCTTC. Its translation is CASSHGTGRHNEQFF.